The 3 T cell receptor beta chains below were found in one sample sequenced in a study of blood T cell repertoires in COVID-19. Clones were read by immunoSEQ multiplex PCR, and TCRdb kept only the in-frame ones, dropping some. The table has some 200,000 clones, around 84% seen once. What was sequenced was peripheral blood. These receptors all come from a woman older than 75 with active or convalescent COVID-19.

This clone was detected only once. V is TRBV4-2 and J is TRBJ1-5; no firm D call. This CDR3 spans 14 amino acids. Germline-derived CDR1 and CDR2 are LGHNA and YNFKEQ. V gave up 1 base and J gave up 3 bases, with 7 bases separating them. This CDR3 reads CASSQVAANQPQHF. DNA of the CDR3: TGTGCCAGCAGCCAAGTGGCGGCCAATCAGCCCCAGCATTTT.

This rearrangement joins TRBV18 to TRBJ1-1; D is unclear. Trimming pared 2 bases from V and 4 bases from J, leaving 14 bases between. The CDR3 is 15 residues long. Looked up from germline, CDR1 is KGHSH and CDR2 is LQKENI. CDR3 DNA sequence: TGTGCCAGCTCACCAATCGGGGAGGGAGGCACTGAAGCTTTCTTT. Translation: CASSPIGEGGTEAFF.

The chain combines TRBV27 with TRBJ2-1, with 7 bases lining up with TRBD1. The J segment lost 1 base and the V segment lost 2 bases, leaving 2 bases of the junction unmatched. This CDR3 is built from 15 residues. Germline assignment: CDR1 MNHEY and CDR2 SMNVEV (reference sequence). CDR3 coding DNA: TGTGCCAGCAGTTTACAGACAGGGTCCTACAATGAGCAGTTCTTC. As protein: CASSLQTGSYNEQFF.